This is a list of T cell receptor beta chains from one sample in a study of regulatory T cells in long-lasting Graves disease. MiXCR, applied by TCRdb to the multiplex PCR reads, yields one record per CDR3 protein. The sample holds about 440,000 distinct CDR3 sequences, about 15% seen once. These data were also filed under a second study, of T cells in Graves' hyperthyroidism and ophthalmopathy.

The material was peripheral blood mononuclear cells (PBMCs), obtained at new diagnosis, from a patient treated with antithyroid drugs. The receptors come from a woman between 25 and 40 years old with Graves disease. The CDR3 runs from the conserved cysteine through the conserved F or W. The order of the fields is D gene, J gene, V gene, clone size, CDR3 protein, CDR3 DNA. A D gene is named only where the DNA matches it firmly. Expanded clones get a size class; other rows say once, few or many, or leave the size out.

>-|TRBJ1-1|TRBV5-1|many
CASTQVGRSTEAFF
TGCGCCAGCACCCAGGTCGGACGTAGCACTGAAGCTTTCTTT
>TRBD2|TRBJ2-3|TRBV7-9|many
CASSLASGMMDTQYF
TGTGCCAGCAGCTTAGCTAGCGGGATGATGGATACGCAGTATTTT
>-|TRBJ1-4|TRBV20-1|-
CSARVKGYEKLFF
TGCAGTGCTAGAGTCAAGGGGTATGAAAAACTGTTTTTT
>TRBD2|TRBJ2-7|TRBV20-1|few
CSARLAGRGEQYF
TGCAGTGCTAGACTAGCGGGACGAGGGGAGCAGTACTTC
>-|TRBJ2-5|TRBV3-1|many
CASSQDLGETQYF
TGTGCCAGCAGCCAAGACCTGGGAGAGACCCAGTACTTC
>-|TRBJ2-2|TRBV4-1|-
CASSQVARAGTGELFF
TGCGCCAGCAGCCAAGTGGCAAGAGCCGGAACCGGGGAGCTGTTTTTT
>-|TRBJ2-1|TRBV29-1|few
CSVGTGFVYEQFF
TGCAGCGTCGGCACAGGGTTTGTCTATGAGCAGTTCTTC
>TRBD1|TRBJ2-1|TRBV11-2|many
CASSTFMTGDVTMEQFF
TGTGCCAGCAGCACGTTCATGACAGGGGATGTTACAATGGAGCAGTTCTTC
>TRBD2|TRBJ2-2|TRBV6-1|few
CATKRDHTGELFF
TGTGCCACTAAGCGGGACCACACCGGGGAGCTGTTTTTT
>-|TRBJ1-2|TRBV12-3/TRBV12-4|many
CASSSNYGYTF
TGTGCCAGCAGCTCTAACTATGGCTACACCTTC
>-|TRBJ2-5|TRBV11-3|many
CASSRQARTQYF
TGTGCCAGCTCCAGACAGGCGAGGACCCAGTACTTC
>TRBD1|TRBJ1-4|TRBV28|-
CATGTGGAGEKLFF
TGTGCCACCGGAACAGGGGGGGCGGGCGAAAAACTGTTTTTT
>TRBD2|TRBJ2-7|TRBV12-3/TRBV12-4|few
CAGSLRTSGSYEQYF
TGTGCCGGCAGTCTCAGGACTAGCGGTTCCTACGAGCAGTACTTC
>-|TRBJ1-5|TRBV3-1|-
CASSQNAEQPQHF
TGTGCCAGCAGCCAAAATGCAGAACAGCCCCAGCATTTT
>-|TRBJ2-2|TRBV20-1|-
CSAEDQPGELFF
TGCAGTGCGGAAGACCAGCCCGGGGAGCTGTTTTTT
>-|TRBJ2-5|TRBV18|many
CASSPDETQYF
TGTGCCAGCTCACCGGACGAGACCCAGTACTTC